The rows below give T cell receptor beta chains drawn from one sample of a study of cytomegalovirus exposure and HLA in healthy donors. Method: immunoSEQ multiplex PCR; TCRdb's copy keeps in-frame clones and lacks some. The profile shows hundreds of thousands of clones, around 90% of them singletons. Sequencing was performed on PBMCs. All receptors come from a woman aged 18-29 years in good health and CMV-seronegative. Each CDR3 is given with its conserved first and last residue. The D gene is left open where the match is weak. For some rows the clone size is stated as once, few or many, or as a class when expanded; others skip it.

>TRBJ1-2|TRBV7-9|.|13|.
CASSLYPGLGYTF
TGTGCCAGCAGCTTATATCCAGGGCTGGGCTACACCTTC
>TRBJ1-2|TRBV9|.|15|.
CASSVGWQGHYGYTF
TGTGCCAGCAGCGTAGGTTGGCAGGGCCACTATGGCTACACCTTC
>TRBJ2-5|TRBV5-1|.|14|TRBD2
CASSLASGGETQYF
TGCGCCAGCAGCTTGGCTAGCGGGGGGGAGACCCAGTACTTC
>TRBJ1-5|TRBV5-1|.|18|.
CASSLIPSTASSNQPQHF
TGCGCCAGCAGCCTGATCCCCTCGACAGCTTCTAGCAATCAGCCCCAGCATTTT
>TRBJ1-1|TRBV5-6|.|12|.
CASSLGRNEAFF
TGTGCCAGCAGCTTGGGGAGGAACGAAGCTTTCTTT
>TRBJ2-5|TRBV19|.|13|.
CASSIGQVEAQYF
TGTGCCAGTAGTATAGGACAGGTTGAGGCCCAGTACTTC
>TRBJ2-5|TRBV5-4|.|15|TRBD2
CASSLPGTSQETQYF
TGTGCCAGCAGCCTGCCCGGGACTAGCCAAGAGACCCAGTACTTC
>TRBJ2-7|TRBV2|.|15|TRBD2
CASSYRLAGDYEQYF
TGTGCCAGCAGTTACCGACTAGCGGGGGACTACGAGCAGTACTTC
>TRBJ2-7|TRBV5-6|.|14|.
CASSFFRYPGEQYF
TGTGCCAGCAGCTTTTTTCGGTATCCGGGGGAGCAGTACTTC
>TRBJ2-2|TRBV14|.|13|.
CASSLEAAGELFF
TGTGCCAGCAGCCTGGAGGCGGCCGGGGAGCTGTTTTTT
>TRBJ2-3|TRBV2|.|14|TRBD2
CASIGGGGTDTQYF
TGTGCCAGCATTGGGGGGGGTGGCACAGATACGCAGTATTTT
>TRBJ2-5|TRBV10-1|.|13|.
CASSESTSETQYF
TGCGCCAGCAGTGAGTCTACTAGCGAGACCCAGTACTTC
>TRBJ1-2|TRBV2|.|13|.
CASSAGRGSGYTF
TGTGCCAGCAGTGCGGGGAGGGGTTCTGGCTACACCTTC
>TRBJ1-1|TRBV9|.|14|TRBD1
CASSPGQGGTEAFF
TGTGCCAGCAGCCCCGGACAGGGTGGCACTGAAGCTTTCTTT
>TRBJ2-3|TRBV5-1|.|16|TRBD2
CASNSGGVQVTDTQYF
TGCGCCAGCAACAGCGGGGGGGTTCAGGTCACAGATACGCAGTATTTT
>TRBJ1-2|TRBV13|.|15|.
CASSLGGRTNYGYTF
TGTGCCAGCAGCTTAGGCGGGAGAACTAACTATGGCTACACCTTC
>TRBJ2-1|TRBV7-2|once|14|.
CASSLGYGGNEQFF
TGTGCCAGCAGCTTAGGGTACGGAGGGAATGAGCAGTTCTTC
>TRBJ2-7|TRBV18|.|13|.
CASSPSSIYEQYF
TGTGCCAGCTCACCGTCGAGTATCTACGAGCAGTACTTC
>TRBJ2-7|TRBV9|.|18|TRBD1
CASSVEEFPGTGGYEQYF
TGTGCCAGCAGCGTAGAGGAGTTTCCCGGGACAGGGGGGTACGAGCAGTACTTC
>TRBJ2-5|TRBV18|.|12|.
CASSLLAETQYF
TGTGCCAGCTCACTACTAGCCGAGACCCAGTACTTC
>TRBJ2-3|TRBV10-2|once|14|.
CASSKGQSTDTQYF
TGCGCCAGCAGTAAGGGACAATCCACAGATACGCAGTATTTT
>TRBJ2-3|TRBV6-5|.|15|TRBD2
CASSPTRTSQDTQYF
TGTGCCAGCAGCCCCACGAGGACTAGCCAAGATACGCAGTATTTT
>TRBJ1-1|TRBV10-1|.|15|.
CASSEGDRWNTEAFF
TGCGCCAGCAGTGAGGGTGACAGGTGGAACACTGAAGCTTTCTTT
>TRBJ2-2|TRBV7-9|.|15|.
CASSSYRGRAGELFF
TGTGCCAGCAGTTCATACAGGGGGAGGGCCGGGGAGCTGTTTTTT
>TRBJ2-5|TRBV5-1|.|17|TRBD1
CASSLRGQGIFQETQYF
TGCGCCAGCAGCTTGAGGGGACAGGGGATTTTCCAAGAGACCCAGTACTTC
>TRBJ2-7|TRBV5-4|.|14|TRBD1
CASSLGQGSYEQYF
TGTGCCAGCAGCTTGGGACAGGGCTCCTACGAGCAGTACTTC
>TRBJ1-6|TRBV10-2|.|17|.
CASSATGQKPYNSPLHF
TGCGCCAGCAGTGCGACCGGACAGAAACCCTATAATTCACCCCTCCACTTT
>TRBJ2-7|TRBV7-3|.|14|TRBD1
CASSAGTGVNEQYF
TGTGCCAGCAGCGCCGGGACAGGGGTCAACGAGCAGTACTTC
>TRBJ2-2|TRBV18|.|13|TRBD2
CASCLTSPGELFF
TGTGCCAGCTGCCTGACTAGCCCCGGGGAGCTGTTTTTT
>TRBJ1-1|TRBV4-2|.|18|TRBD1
CASSRARQGTGKDTEAFF
TGTGCCAGCAGCCGAGCGAGACAGGGGACGGGGAAAGACACTGAAGCTTTCTTT
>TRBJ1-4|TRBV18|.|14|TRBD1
CASSSGTGYEKLFF
TGTGCCAGCTCGTCCGGGACAGGGTATGAAAAACTGTTTTTT
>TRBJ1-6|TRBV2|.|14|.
CASSEALRGSPLHF
TGTGCCAGCAGTGAAGCGCTTCGGGGTTCACCCCTCCACTTT
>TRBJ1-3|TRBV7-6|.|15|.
CASSLGSDSGNTIYF
TGTGCCAGCAGCTTAGGGTCAGACTCTGGAAACACCATATATTTT
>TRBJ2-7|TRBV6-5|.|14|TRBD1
CASRRTAAGGARYF
TGTGCCAGCAGAAGAACAGCTGCAGGGGGCGCGAGGTACTTC
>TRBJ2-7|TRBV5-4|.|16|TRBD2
CASSLGLAGAPYEQYF
TGTGCCAGCAGCTTGGGACTAGCGGGGGCCCCCTACGAGCAGTACTTC
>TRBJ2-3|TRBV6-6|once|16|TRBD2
CASSSSGGVGTDTQYF
TGTGCCAGCAGCTCCTCTGGGGGGGTCGGCACAGATACGCAGTATTTT